This T cell receptor (beta chain) was identified in a study of blood T cell repertoires in COVID-19. Turning to the study itself: T cells, B-cell-depleted T cells, or PBMCs supplied cDNA or gDNA.

The CDR3 sequence is 13 residues long. V gave up 1 base and J gave up 8 bases; unmatched junction bases: 1. Repertoires were generated with immunoSEQ multiplex PCR, while TCRdb's copy carries only in-frame clones and drops some. The data show roughly 140,000 clones, over 75% seen once. The genes are TRBV12-3 or TRBV12-4 and TRBJ1-4; 7 nucleotides align to TRBD1. The sample taken for sequencing was peripheral blood. The source of this sequence is a woman in her forties or fifties with acute or convalescent COVID-19. In DNA form, the CDR3 reads TGTGCCAGCAGTTTAGACAGGGGAGAAAAACTGTTTTTT. Its translation is CASSLDRGEKLFF.